A selection of T cell receptor beta chains follows, all from one sample in a study of T cell repertoires in aging, cancer and after chemotherapy. TCRdb ran MiXCR on the multiplex PCR reads and lists one entry per CDR3 protein. The data contain about 13,000 distinct CDR3 sequences, around a quarter of them singletons. What was sequenced was blood. These receptor sequences come from a human donor with a blood cancer. CDR3s include the opening cysteine and the closing phenylalanine or tryptophan.

J: TRBJ2-1; V: TRBV6-1; CDR3: CASSERGSAEQFF
J: TRBJ1-5; V: TRBV4-2; CDR3: CASSPRGTALHQPQHF
J: TRBJ2-3; V: TRBV10-3; CDR3: CATSRQDADTQYF
J: TRBJ2-1; V: TRBV7-9; CDR3: CASTFTGAGGSEQFF
J: TRBJ2-3; V: TRBV6-6; CDR3: CASRRTSGSGADTQYF
J: TRBJ1-4; V: TRBV7-6; CDR3: CASSRNGPDRGGEKLFF
J: TRBJ2-3; V: TRBV12-3/TRBV12-4; CDR3: CASNIAGGFADTQYF
J: TRBJ1-5; V: TRBV6-1; CDR3: CASSEVVGPQPQHF
J: TRBJ1-2; V: TRBV20-1; CDR3: CSAIRVRGGYTF
J: TRBJ1-2; V: TRBV6-5; CDR3: CASKRGQGIYGYTF
J: TRBJ2-7; V: TRBV10-3; CDR3: CAISGSLEQYF
J: TRBJ2-7; V: TRBV7-9; CDR3: CASSLEGSRLPYEQYF
J: TRBJ2-1; V: TRBV7-2; CDR3: CASSRQYNEQFF
J: TRBJ2-5; V: TRBV29-1; CDR3: CSAGSGSRETQYF
J: TRBJ1-5; V: TRBV10-3; CDR3: CAISEVMGGGNQPQHF
J: TRBJ2-1; V: TRBV20-1; CDR3: CSARDPRDNSYNEQFF
J: TRBJ2-1; V: TRBV15; CDR3: CTTSPQRTSSYNEQFF
J: TRBJ1-3; V: TRBV4-1; CDR3: CASSPTPGQGWSGNTIYF
J: TRBJ1-1; V: TRBV19; CDR3: CASSIDSYSLNTEAFF
J: TRBJ2-5; V: TRBV12-3/TRBV12-4; CDR3: CASSDPQETQYF
J: TRBJ2-6; V: TRBV20-1; CDR3: CSAPGSSGANALTF
J: TRBJ2-5; V: TRBV14; CDR3: CASSQEGVGETQYF
J: TRBJ2-1; V: TRBV5-1; CDR3: CASSSPSEQFF
J: TRBJ2-1; V: TRBV27; CDR3: CASSFSPWWGPRFF
J: TRBJ2-3; V: TRBV27; CDR3: CASSFEERTADTQYF
J: TRBJ2-1; V: TRBV18; CDR3: CASSPFWGLAGFNEQFF
J: TRBJ1-5; V: TRBV20-1; CDR3: CSARARLNQPQHF
J: TRBJ2-1; V: TRBV10-3; CDR3: CAISESSRGHGGNEQFF
J: TRBJ2-2; V: TRBV12-3/TRBV12-4; CDR3: CASTAGTGELFF
J: TRBJ1-3; V: TRBV18; CDR3: CASSPILGQTTFPSGNTIYF
J: TRBJ1-4; V: TRBV11-2; CDR3: CASSLERAGKLFF
J: TRBJ1-2; V: TRBV6-5; CDR3: CASSTQGGKHGYTF
J: TRBJ1-5; V: TRBV18; CDR3: CASSPPAGAGQPQHF
J: TRBJ2-1; V: TRBV27; CDR3: CASMTRISVHEQFF
J: TRBJ2-1; V: TRBV6-2/TRBV6-3; CDR3: CASSYEGQFNEQFF
J: TRBJ2-4; V: TRBV6-2/TRBV6-3; CDR3: CASTFTGTEKNIQYF
J: TRBJ1-2; V: TRBV5-6; CDR3: CASSYNYGYTF
J: TRBJ2-1; V: TRBV20-1; CDR3: CSASRLAAASYNEQFF
J: TRBJ1-4; V: TRBV7-6; CDR3: CASSERLNEKLFF
J: TRBJ2-7; V: TRBV7-9; CDR3: CARSTRTVSYSGEQYF
J: TRBJ2-3; V: TRBV24-1; CDR3: CATSDVAGGGTDTQYF
J: TRBJ2-5; V: TRBV12-3/TRBV12-4; CDR3: CASSLSPDIMPEETQYF
J: TRBJ1-1; V: TRBV10-3; CDR3: CAISSDRTNTEAFF
J: TRBJ1-6; V: TRBV6-2/TRBV6-3; CDR3: CASSYHNFGTGYNSPLHF
J: TRBJ2-2; V: TRBV7-6; CDR3: CASSSPRTGVDTGELFF
J: TRBJ2-7; V: TRBV28; CDR3: CASQGTSDSYEQYF
J: TRBJ2-2; V: TRBV29-1; CDR3: CSANLAGASGELFF
J: TRBJ2-6; V: TRBV6-1; CDR3: CASSESRAGANVLTF
J: TRBJ2-1; V: TRBV6-5; CDR3: CASRRDNEQFF
J: TRBJ2-1; V: TRBV27; CDR3: CASSPNPTGKNEQFF
J: TRBJ1-2; V: TRBV5-4; CDR3: CASSSLYGYTF
J: TRBJ1-6; V: TRBV6-5; CDR3: CASSYGGNSSPLHF
J: TRBJ1-2; V: TRBV6-5; CDR3: CASSSAVRGYTF
J: TRBJ2-7; V: TRBV5-6; CDR3: CASSESRYSSYEQYF